A selection of T cell receptor beta chains follows, all from one sample in a study of blood T cell repertoires in COVID-19. Clones were read by immunoSEQ multiplex PCR, and TCRdb kept only the in-frame ones, dropping some. The sample contains roughly 210,000 clones, roughly 87% of which appear only once. The sample taken for sequencing was PBMCs or T cells enriched from blood (not recorded which). These receptors came from a man under 40 in a cohort exposed to, infected with or recovered from COVID-19 (not recorded which). Each CDR3 is given without its conserved first and last residue.

j_gene	v_gene	CDR3aa
TRBJ1-2	TRBV19	ATLDRVRSGYT
TRBJ1-1	TRBV7-9	ASSPRDRGPSMEAF
TRBJ2-7	TRBV27	ASSLTGDEQY
TRBJ2-3	TRBV7-3	ASSPGTSGSDTQY
TRBJ2-1	TRBV5-1	ASSFASGSSYNEQF
TRBJ1-3	TRBV9	ASSAQGSRGNTIY
TRBJ2-1	TRBV9	ASSPGQWGSYNEQF
TRBJ1-5	TRBV5-6	ASSTGHAIGGPQH
TRBJ2-5	TRBV28	ASSTPDEVKETQY
TRBJ2-7	TRBV14	ASSQVSLSYEQY
TRBJ2-5	TRBV9	ASSVEAGLKETQY
TRBJ1-6	TRBV28	ASSQAGLGAPLH
TRBJ1-2	TRBV28	ASMGLTGSGYT
TRBJ1-2	TRBV29-1	SVADYGYT
TRBJ2-6	TRBV21-1	ASSKGQVDSGANVLT
TRBJ2-7	TRBV28	ASSSVRGHPSYEQY
TRBJ1-2	TRBV28	ASARTSGTGASGYT
TRBJ2-2	TRBV6-5	ASTPSGRTGELF
TRBJ2-1	TRBV7-9	ASNRDRGDHEQF
TRBJ1-5	TRBV7-2	ASNRPPGTNQPQH
TRBJ1-1	TRBV11-3	ASSSGGGTEAF
TRBJ2-7	TRBV7-9	ASSSTQKRVSGDEQY
TRBJ1-1	TRBV7-3	ASSLNTGAGETEAF
TRBJ2-7	TRBV11-2	ASRRQGNEQY
TRBJ2-1	TRBV19	ASIGTSYNEQF
TRBJ2-1	TRBV11-2	ASSPLAGEARFAQF
TRBJ2-7	TRBV4-3	ASSQDTGPYEQY
TRBJ1-2	TRBV27	ASAQRTGAYYGYT
TRBJ2-7	TRBV19	ASSIGLRDRGKDEQY
TRBJ1-3	TRBV20-1	SYRAGNTIY
TRBJ2-3	TRBV12-3/TRBV12-4	ASSFYLDTQY
TRBJ2-7	TRBV3-1/TRBV3-2	ASSRGEGGGPSYEQY
TRBJ2-1	TRBV11-2	ASSLTRIAGDNEQF
TRBJ2-7	TRBV6-5	ASSYGGGGRGEQY
TRBJ1-1	TRBV7-9	ASSPAGRYTEAF
TRBJ2-7	TRBV28	ASRKYQGASGEQY
TRBJ2-7	TRBV28	ASSIHRAGGSYEQY
TRBJ2-5	TRBV20-1	SASELAGRQETQY
TRBJ1-4	TRBV6-6	ASSYRDRGEKLF
TRBJ1-1	TRBV3-1/TRBV3-2	ASSQGTGLAF
TRBJ2-5	TRBV7-9	ASSLGTSGYQETQY
TRBJ1-5	TRBV28	ASSQGRSQH
TRBJ1-1	TRBV4-3	ASSQGRAANTEAF
TRBJ2-2	TRBV4-3	ASSQEQYRANTGELF
TRBJ2-2	TRBV6-5	ASKRKAGITGELF
TRBJ2-3	TRBV7-3	ASSLTSLQDTQY
TRBJ2-1	TRBV27	ASSSRPPIGTSGYNEQF